The T cell receptor (beta chain) described here comes from a study of T cell changes during pregnancy in multiple sclerosis. Trimming removed 4 bases from V and 0 bases from J, with 8 bases in between. CDR1 is MRHNA, CDR2 SNTAGT, per germline. This CDR3 has 14 residues. Assay: immunoSEQ multiplex PCR; the TCRdb copy retains only in-frame clones and omits some. There are about 47,000 clones in the sample; around 93% occur only once, and around 0.89% lies in the top ten. This clone was counted at least ten times. This chain uses TRBV6-4 with TRBJ2-3; maybe TRBD2 (6 bases). Sequencing used peripheral blood, obtained after pregnancy. This TCR came from a female donor with multiple sclerosis, enrolled in a pregnancy study. The CDR3 nucleotides are TGTGCCAGCAGTGCCGGGACTAGCACAGATACGCAGTATTTT. Translation gives CASSAGTSTDTQYF.